This T cell receptor beta chain is drawn from a study of blood T cell repertoires in COVID-19 (dated by TCRdb to 2019 to 2021). About the full investigation: Collaborator samples came from the United States, Italy and Spain and covered acute and convalescent phases of COVID-19. The prospective study material was composed of cDNA or gDNA derived from T cells, B-cell-depleted T cells, or PBMCs. The dataset comprised deeply sampled blood TCRbeta repertoires from subjects exposed to, actively infected with, or recovered from COVID-19. The repertoires were released in a freely available public database intended as a resource for research on the immune response to SARS-CoV-2. Samples came from the ongoing ImmuneRACE study (first 160 participants) plus 1,254 subjects from 6 global collaborators. Nearly every sample came with metadata listing a de-identified subject ID, COVID-19 status, age in years and sex. Where available, HLA class I and class II types were taken from metadata supplied by the sample provider and were not determined by assay-based typing.

Taken from cysteine to phenylalanine, the CDR3 has 16 residues. Only the CDR3 portion is preserved as DNA: 48 bases, with reading frame beginning at the first base. CDR1 and CDR2 are read off the germline V gene as SGHRS and YFSETQ. Trimming leaves V shorter by 4 bases and J shorter by 7 bases, with the junction holding 11 bases beyond the gene matches. The count of this clone is one. Its binding antigen is unknown. There are no base qualities to consult, and no much larger clone falls within one base. Broad study findings and their caveats: Clinical and demographic metadata were provided uncurated, with the amount varying by source and participant.

Collaborating institutions collected whole blood in K2EDTA tubes following their own protocols. For TCRbeta analysis, collaborators shipped samples as frozen whole blood, isolated PBMCs, or DNA extracted from either of those sample types. TCRbeta CDR3 regions were amplified from genomic DNA by means of the immunoSEQ Assay, a bias-controlled multiplex PCR. Turning to the authors' computational methods: The number of nucleated cells in each sample was estimated from the amplification of reference gene primers within the assay. To quantify the absolute abundance of each unique TCRbeta CDR3 rearrangement, sequence reads were collapsed and filtered. For each sample, productive Simpson clonality was calculated as the square root of Simpson's diversity index over productive rearrangements. TCRdb mirrors the immuneACCESS table, restricted to in-frame sequences. Some clones are absent from its copies; in checked studies, under half trace to an unresolved V gene, and the reason for the others is unknown. D and trimming were read from the DNA, whereas the V and J calls and clone size are those reported in that table. This sample holds 100,000 to 150,000 clones; about 85% were observed only once. Under 7% of the sample goes to the ten largest clones.

The rearrangement combines TRBV5-1 with TRBJ1-4, with 9 bases aligning to TRBD1. The clonotype was recovered from a man older than 75 with active or convalescent COVID-19. Sequenced: peripheral blood. The DNA sequence is as follows: TGCGCCAGCAGCCCCGGTCGGACAGGGGATGTTGAAAAACTGTTTTTT. It is translated as CASSPGRTGDVEKLFF.